This TCR beta chain was identified during a study of blood T cells in healthy people across ages. A second PCR, run for roughly 7 to 12 cycles, used a sample-barcoded 5' primer plus a J-beta primer mix. TCRdb passed the 5' RACE reads through MiXCR, listing each CDR3 protein once. The table lists fewer than 2 million distinct CDR3 sequences, about 39% of them singletons. In this sample, this clonotype turned up a few times. V gave up 3 bases and J gave up 5 bases, with 11 bases separating them. CDR3 length: 14 amino acids. Germline V CDR1 and CDR2: SGHTA, FQGNSA. The sample comprised blood. The clonotype comes from a human donor in good health. V and J are TRBV7-2 and TRBJ2-1; tentatively, D is TRBD2 (5 bases). CDR3 nucleotides: TGTGCCAGCAGCTTCTCCGGGAACCACAATGAGCAGTTCTTC. Amino acid sequence: CASSFSGNHNEQFF.